The T cell receptor (beta chain) described here comes from a study of human T cells and chemical hapten exposure (dated by TCRdb to about 2021). A note on the overall study: For sensitization, 2% DPC in acetone was applied to a 2 cm by 2 cm area of upper inner arm skin. Throughout the roughly 25-week study period, patients were also given weekly therapeutic DPC doses on the scalp. Patch tests used Finn chambers with 0.01% DPC on the upper back, scored after 6 days by International Contact Dermatitis Research Group standards. The mostly female patient cohort included alopecia areata with under or over 50% scalp involvement, alopecia totalis and alopecia universalis. Libraries were pooled for sequencing, and variation in per-sample TCR yields was attributed mainly to small differences in library volumes within the pool. In alopecia patients, the study followed how the peripheral blood TCR repertoire changed in vivo over primary and secondary sensitization to diphenylcyclopropenone (DPC), a hapten. Patient blood was sampled pre-sensitization (week 0) and at 2, 6 and about 24 weeks after DPC sensitization. Twenty-nine alopecia patients gave blood for TCR sequencing at one to four time points (pre-sensitization, 2, 6 and 24 weeks). The full study reports these points: No change with DPC sensitization was found in the number of TCRs above 1 in 1000 frequency, and no evidence of global repertoire structure alterations was found. After repeated subsampling, changes were observed in the strength of the expansion versus patch-test correlation and in the threshold at which the correlation became significant. Because every patient had alopecia, a presumed autoimmune disease, the patients' immune response might differ from that of healthy individuals. Expanded TCRs formed significantly more large CDR3 similarity clusters than pre-sensitization or healthy control sets, consistent with antigen-driven responses. Patch test score was positively correlated with the number of PT1 expanded TCRs, with significance at thresholds 8, 16 and 32 but not at 4.

Per the germline V gene, MRHNA is the CDR1 and SNTAGT is the CDR2. The CDR3 goes from the cysteine to the phenylalanine over 14 residues. Just the 42-base CDR3 DNA is kept, in frame starting at base 1. Trimming at the junction amounts to 0 bases on V and 4 bases on J, and the germline ends lie 9 bases apart. Library preparation used RACE. Sequenced on a NextSeq 500. During library preparation, unique molecular identifiers were attached to individual cDNA molecules so that TCRs could be counted quantitatively and reproducibly. Both TCR alpha and TCR beta chains were sequenced from each blood RNA sample. On the authors' methods: Samples had a median of roughly 91,000 TCRs, with a range from roughly 23,224 to 750,000. The Decombinator software suite was used to annotate V, J and CDR3 in the TCR reads. For the PS versus PT1 abundance plots, all samples were subsampled to the same number of TCRs (28,000). Expanded TCRs were defined as absent before sensitization and observed at least eight times at the 2-week time point. TCRdb reran the public reads through fastp at Q25 and MiXCR, keeping productive beta chains. Each entry merges the rows of one CDR3 protein and shows their most common DNA and genes. TCRdb's processing, not the authors' own work, is the source of the V and J calls. The sample table contains 350,000 to 400,000 distinct CDR3 sequences; only one count was recorded for approximately 5.1% of them. The ten largest clones take up just over 2.5% of the sample.

This clonotype came up many times. Its specific antigen is unknown. No quality values exist for individual bases; no much larger clone is one base distant. The sample's time point label, decoded: pre-sensitization, week 0. This sample's treatment or condition label indicates: therapeutic diphenylcyclopropenone sensitization with weekly scalp DPC. Blood at each patch-test visit was drawn before the patch test was applied. Patients were eligible if aged 18 to 70, diagnosed with alopecia and judged suitable for DPC therapy, and pregnant patients were excluded. Total RNA was extracted from unfractionated whole blood that had been collected in Tempus Blood RNA tubes.

The TCR was taken from a woman aged 45-65 years with alopecia areata. Some clones in this sample may be carry-over from other donors' samples. Material: whole blood, obtained in connection with sensitization to the hapten diphenylcyclopropenone (DPC). The rearrangement combines TRBV6-4 with TRBJ2-5; the D gene is perhaps TRBD2, from 6 matching bases. The CDR3 protein: CASSDSTGGETQYF. At the DNA level, the sequence is TGTGCCAGCAGTGACTCGACCGGGGGAGAGACCCAGTACTTC.